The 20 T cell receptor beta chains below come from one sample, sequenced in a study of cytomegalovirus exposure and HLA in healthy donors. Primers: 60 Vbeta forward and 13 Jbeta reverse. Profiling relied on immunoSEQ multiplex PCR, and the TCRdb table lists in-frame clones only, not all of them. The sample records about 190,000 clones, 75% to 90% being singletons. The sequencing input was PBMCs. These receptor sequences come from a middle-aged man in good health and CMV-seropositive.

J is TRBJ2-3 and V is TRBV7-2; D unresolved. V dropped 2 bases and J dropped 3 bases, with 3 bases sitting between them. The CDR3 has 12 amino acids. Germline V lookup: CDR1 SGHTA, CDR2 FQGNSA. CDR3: CASSLQTDTQYF. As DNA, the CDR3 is TGTGCCAGCAGCTTACAAACAGATACGCAGTATTTT. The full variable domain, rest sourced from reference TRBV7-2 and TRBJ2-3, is GAGVSQSPSNKVTEKGKDVELRCDPISGHTALYWYRQSLGQGLEFLIYFQGNSAPDKSGLPSDRFSAERTGGSVSTLTIQRTQQEDSAVYLCASSLQTDTQYFGPGTRLTVL.

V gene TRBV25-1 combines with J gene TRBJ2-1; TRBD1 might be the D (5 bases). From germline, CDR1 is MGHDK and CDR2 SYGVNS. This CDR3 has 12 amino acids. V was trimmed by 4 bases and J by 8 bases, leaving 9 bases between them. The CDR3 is CASSVTGDEQFF. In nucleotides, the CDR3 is TGTGCCAGCAGTGTTACAGGTGATGAGCAGTTCTTC.

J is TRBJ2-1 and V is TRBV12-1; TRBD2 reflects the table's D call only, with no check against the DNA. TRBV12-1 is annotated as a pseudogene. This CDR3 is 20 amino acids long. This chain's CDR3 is CASSFGQYGTSGGYYNEQFF. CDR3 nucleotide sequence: TGTGCCAGCAGCTTTGGACAATACGGGACTAGCGGGGGCTACTACAATGAGCAGTTCTTC.

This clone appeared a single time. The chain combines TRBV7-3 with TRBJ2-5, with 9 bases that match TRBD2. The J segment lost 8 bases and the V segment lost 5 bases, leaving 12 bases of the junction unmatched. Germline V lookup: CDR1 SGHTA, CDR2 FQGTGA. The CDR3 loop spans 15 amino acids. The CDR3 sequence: CASSQGLAGPQTQYF. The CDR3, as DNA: TGTGCCAGCAGCCAAGGGCTAGCGGGACCCCAAACCCAGTACTTC.

The CDR3 nucleotides are TGTGCCAGCAGCAAAGGGTCAGGGGGCTCGAACTATGGCTACACCTTC. Protein sequence: CASSKGSGGSNYGYTF. The rearrangement joins TRBV21-1 to TRBJ1-2; the table names TRBD1, a call not compared with the DNA. TRBV21-1 is a pseudogene. The CDR3 contains 16 residues.

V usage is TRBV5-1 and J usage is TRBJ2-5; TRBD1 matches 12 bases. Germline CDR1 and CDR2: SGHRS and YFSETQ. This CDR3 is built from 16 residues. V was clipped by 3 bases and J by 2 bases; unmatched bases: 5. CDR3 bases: TGCGCCAGCAGCTGGGACAGGGGGCATCCTCAAGAGACCCAGTACTTC. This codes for CASSWDRGHPQETQYF.

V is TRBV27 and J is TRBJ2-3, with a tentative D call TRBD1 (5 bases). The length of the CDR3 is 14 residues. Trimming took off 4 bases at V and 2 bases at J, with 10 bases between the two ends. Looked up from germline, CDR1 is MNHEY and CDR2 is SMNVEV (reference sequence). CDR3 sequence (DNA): TGTGCCAGCAGTTCCACCAGGGCCACAGATACGCAGTATTTT. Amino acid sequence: CASSSTRATDTQYF.

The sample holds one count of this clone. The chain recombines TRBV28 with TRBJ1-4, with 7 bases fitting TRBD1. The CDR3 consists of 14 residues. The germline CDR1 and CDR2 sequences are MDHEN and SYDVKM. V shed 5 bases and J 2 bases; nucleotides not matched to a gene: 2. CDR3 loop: CASSTGVTNEKLFF. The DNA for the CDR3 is TGTGCCAGCAGTACAGGGGTCACTAATGAAAAACTGTTTTTT.

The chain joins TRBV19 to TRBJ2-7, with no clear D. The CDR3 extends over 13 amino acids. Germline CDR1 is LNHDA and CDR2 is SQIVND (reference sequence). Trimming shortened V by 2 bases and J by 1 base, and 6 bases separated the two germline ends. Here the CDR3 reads CASSIRVSYEQYF. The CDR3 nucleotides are TGTGCCAGTAGTATACGGGTATCCTACGAGCAGTACTTC.

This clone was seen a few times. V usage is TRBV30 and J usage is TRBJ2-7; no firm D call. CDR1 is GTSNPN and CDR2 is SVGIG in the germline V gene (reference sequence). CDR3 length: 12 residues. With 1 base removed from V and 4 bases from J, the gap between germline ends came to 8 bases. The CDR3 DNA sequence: TGTGCCTGGAGTGGGGCGTCGTACGAGCAGTACTTC. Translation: CAWSGASYEQYF.

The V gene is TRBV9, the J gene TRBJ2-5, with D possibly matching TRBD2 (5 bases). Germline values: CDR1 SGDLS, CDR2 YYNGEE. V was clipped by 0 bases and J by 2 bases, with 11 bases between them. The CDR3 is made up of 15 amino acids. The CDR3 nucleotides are TGTGCCAGCAGCGTAGCTGGGAGTGGACAAGAGACCCAGTACTTC. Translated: CASSVAGSGQETQYF.

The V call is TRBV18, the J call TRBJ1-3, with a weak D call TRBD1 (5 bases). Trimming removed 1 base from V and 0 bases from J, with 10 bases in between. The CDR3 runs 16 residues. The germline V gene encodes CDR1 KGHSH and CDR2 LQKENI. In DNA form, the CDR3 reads TGTGCCAGCTCACCACTGGAGGGACTCTCTGGAAACACCATATATTTT. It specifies CASSPLEGLSGNTIYF.

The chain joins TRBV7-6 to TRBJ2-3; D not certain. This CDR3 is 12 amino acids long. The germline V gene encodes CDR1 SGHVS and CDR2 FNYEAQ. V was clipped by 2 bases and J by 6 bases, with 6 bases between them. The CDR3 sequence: CASSLRADTQYF. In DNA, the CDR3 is TGTGCCAGCAGCTTACGCGCGGATACGCAGTATTTT.

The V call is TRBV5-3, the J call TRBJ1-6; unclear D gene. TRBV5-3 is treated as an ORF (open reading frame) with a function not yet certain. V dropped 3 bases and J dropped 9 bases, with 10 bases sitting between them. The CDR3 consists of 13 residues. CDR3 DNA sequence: TGTGCCAGAAGCTGCAAGTACTTTTCACCCCTCCACTTT. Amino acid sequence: CARSCKYFSPLHF.

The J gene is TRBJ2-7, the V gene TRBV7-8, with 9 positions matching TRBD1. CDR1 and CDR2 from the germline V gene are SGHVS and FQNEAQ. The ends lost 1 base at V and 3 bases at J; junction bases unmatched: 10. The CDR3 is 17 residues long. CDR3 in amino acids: CASSLGVGTGQGYEQYF. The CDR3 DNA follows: TGTGCCAGCAGCTTAGGCGTAGGGACGGGACAGGGCTACGAGCAGTACTTC.

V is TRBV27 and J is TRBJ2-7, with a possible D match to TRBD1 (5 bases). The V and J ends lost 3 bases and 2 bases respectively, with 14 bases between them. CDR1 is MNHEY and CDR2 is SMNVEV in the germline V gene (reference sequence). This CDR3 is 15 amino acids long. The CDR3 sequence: CASSLGQSNAYEQYF. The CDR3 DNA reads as TGTGCCAGCAGTTTGGGGCAGTCTAATGCCTACGAGCAGTACTTC.

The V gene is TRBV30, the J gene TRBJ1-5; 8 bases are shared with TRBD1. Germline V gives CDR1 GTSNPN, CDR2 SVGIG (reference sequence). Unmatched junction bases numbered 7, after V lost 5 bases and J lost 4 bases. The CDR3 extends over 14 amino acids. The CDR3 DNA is TGTGCCTGGGGTAACGGACAGGGTAATCAGCCCCAGCATTTT. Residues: CAWGNGQGNQPQHF.

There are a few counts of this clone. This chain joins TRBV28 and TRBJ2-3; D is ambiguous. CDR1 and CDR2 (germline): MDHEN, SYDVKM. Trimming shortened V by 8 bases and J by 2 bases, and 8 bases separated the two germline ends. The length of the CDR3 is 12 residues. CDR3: CASVGPTDTQYF. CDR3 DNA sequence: TGTGCCAGCGTTGGGCCCACAGATACGCAGTATTTT.

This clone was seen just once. This CDR3 is CSVGGPGANYGYTF. The CDR3 DNA follows: TGCAGCGTAGGAGGACCGGGAGCTAACTATGGCTACACCTTC. V is TRBV29-1 and J is TRBJ1-2; D gene unclear. Deletions cut 6 bases from V and 0 bases from J, with 14 bases between. CDR1 and CDR2 from the germline V gene are SQVTM and ANQGSEA. The CDR3 length is 14 residues.

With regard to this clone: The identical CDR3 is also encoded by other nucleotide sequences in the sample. The chain's CDR3 is CASSLSGGGNYGYTF. CDR3 sequence (DNA): TGTGCCAGCAGTTTGAGCGGGGGCGGAAACTATGGCTACACCTTC. The rearrangement links TRBV27 to TRBJ1-2, with D possibly matching TRBD1 (6 bases). In germline, CDR1 is MNHEY, CDR2 SMNVEV (reference sequence). Trimming left V 3 bases short and J 2 bases short, with 13 bases between. The CDR3 runs 15 residues.